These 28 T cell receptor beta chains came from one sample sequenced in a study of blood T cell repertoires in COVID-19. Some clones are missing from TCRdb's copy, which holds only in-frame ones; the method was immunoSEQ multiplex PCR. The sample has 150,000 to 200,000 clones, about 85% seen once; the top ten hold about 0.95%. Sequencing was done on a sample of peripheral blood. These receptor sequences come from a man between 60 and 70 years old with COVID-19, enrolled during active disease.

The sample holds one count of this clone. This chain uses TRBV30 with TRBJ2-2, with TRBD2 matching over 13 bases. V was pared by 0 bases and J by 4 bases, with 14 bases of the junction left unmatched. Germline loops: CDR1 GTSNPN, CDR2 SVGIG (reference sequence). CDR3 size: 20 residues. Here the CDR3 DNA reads TGTGCCTGGAGTGTATGGGGAACTAGCGGGAGGGCCCGCGGCACCGGGGAGCTGTTTTTT. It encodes CAWSVWGTSGRARGTGELFF.

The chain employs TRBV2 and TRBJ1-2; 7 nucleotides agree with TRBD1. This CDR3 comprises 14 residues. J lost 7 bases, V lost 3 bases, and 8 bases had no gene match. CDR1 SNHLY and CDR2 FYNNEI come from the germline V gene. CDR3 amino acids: CASSEARGKGGYTF. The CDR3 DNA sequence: TGTGCCAGCAGTGAGGCCAGGGGGAAGGGTGGCTACACCTTC.

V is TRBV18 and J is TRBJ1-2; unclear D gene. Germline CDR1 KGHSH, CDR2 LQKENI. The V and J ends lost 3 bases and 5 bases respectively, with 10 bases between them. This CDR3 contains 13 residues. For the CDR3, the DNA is TGTGCCAGCTCACCGGAGGACGGTTATGGCTACACCTTC. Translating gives CASSPEDGYGYTF.

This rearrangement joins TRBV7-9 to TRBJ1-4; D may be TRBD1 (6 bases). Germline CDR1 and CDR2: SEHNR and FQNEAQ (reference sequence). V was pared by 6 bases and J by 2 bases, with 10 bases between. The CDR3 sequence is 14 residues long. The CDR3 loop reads CASSWGLTNEKLFF. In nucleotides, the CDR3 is TGTGCCAGCAGTTGGGGGCTCACTAATGAAAAACTGTTTTTT.

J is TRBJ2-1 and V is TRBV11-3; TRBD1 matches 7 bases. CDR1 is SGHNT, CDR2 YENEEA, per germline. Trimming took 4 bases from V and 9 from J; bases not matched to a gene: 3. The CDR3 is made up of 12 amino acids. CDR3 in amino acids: CASSSYRGEQFF. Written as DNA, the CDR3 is TGTGCCAGCAGCTCCTACAGGGGTGAGCAGTTCTTC. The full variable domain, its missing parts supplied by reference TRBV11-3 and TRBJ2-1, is EAGVVQSPRYKIIEKKQPVAFWCNPISGHNTLYWYLQNLGQGPELLIRYENEEAVDDSQLPKDRFSAERLKGVDSTLKIQPAELGDSAVYLCASSSYRGEQFFGPGTRLTVL.

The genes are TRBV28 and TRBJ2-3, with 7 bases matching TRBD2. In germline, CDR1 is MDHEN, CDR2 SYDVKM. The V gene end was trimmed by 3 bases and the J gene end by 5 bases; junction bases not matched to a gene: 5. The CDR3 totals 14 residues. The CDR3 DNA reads TGTGCCAGCAGTTTTAGGGGCGGGGGAGATACGCAGTATTTT. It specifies CASSFRGGGDTQYF. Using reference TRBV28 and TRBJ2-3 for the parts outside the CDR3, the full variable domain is DVKVTQSSRYLVKRTGEKVFLECVQDMDHENMFWYRQDPGLGLRLIYFSYDVKMKEKGDIPEGYSVSREKKERFSLILESASTNQTSMYLCASSFRGGGDTQYFGPGTRLTVL.

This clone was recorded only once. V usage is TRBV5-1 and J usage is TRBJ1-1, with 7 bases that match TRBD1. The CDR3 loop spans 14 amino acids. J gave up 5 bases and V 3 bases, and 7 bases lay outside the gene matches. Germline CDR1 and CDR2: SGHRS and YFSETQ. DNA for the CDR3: TGCGCCAGCAGCTGGCAGGGGGGTGGGACTGAAGCTTTCTTT. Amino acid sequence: CASSWQGGGTEAFF.

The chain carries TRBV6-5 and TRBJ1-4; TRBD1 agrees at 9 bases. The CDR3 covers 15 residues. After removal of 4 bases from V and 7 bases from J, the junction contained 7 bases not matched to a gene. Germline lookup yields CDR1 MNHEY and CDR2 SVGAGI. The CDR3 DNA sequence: TGTGCCAGCAGTTTCCTCCGGACAGGGGTTGAAAAACTGTTTTTT. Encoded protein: CASSFLRTGVEKLFF.

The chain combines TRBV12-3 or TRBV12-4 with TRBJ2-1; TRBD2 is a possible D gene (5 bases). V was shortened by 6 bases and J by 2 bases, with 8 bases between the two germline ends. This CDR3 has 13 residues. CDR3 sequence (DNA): TGTGCCAGCAGAGGAGGAACCTACAATGAGCAGTTCTTC. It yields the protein CASRGGTYNEQFF.

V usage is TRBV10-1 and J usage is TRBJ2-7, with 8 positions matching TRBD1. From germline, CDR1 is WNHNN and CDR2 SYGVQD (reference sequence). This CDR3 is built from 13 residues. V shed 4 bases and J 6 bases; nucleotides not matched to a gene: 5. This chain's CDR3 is CASSGQGASEQYF. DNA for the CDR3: TGCGCCAGCAGTGGGCAGGGGGCCTCCGAGCAGTACTTC.

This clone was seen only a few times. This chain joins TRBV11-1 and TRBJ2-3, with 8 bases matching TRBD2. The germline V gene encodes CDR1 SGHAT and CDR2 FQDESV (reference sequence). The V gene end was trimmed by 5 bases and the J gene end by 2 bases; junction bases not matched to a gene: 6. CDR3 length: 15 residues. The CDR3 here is CASSRGGQATDTQYF. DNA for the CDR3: TGTGCCAGCAGCCGGGGGGGGCAAGCCACAGATACGCAGTATTTT.

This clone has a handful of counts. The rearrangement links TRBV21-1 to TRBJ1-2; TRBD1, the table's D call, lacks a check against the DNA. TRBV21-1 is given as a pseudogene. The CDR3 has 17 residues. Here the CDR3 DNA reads TGTGCCAGCAGCATGGGGACAGGGAAGGGGATAAGGTATGGCTACACCTTC. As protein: CASSMGTGKGIRYGYTF.

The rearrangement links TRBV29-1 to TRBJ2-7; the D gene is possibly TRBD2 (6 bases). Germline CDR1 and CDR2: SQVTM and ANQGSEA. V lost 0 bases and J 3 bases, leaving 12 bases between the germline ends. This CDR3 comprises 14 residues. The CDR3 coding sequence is TGCAGCGTTGAAGATAGCCAGGGAGGCTACGAGCAGTACTTC. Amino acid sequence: CSVEDSQGGYEQYF.

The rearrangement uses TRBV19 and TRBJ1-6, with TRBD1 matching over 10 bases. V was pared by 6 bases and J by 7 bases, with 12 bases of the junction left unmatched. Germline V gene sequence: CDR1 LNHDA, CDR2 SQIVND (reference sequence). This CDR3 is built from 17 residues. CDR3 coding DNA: TGTGCCAGTAGGACTGCAGCCGGACAGGGGGGGAATTCACCCCTCCACTTT. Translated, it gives CASRTAAGQGGNSPLHF.

The CDR3 bases are TGTGCCAGCAGTCACCCCGGAGAGACCCAGTACTTC. Amino acid sequence: CASSHPGETQYF. V gene TRBV27 combines with J gene TRBJ2-5; D unresolved. Germline CDR1 is MNHEY and CDR2 is SMNVEV (reference sequence). The V and J ends lost 5 bases and 4 bases respectively, with 8 bases between them. The CDR3 runs to 12 residues.

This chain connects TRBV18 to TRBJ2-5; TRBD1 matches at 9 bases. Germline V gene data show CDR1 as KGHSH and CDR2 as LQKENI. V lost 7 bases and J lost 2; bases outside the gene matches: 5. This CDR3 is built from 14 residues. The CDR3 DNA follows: TGTGCCAGCTTTCGGGACAGGGCACAAGAGACCCAGTACTTC. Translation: CASFRDRAQETQYF.

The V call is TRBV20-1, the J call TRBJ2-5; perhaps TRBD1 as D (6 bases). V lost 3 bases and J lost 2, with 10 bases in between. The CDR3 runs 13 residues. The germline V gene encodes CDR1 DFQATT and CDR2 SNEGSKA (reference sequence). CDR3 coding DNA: TGCAGTGCTAGTCGGACAGCACAAGAGACCCAGTACTTC. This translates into CSASRTAQETQYF.

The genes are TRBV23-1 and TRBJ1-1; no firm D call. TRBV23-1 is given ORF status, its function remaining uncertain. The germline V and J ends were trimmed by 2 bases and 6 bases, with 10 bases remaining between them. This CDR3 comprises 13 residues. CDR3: CASSQPGSSEAFF. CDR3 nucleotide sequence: TGCGCCAGCAGTCAACCGGGGAGTTCTGAAGCTTTCTTT.

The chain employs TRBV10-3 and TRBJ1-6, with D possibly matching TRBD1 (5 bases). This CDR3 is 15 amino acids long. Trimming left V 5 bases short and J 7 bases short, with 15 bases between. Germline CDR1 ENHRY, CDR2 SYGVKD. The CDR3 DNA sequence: TGTGCCATCAGTCCTGTACAGGCGGGAAATTCACCCCTCCACTTT. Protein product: CAISPVQAGNSPLHF.

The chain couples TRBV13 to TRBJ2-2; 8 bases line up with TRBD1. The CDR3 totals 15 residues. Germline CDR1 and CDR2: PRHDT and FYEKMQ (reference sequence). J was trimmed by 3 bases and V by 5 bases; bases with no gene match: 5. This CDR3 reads CASSDRDRHTGELFF. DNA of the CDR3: TGTGCCAGCAGCGACCGGGACAGGCACACCGGGGAGCTGTTTTTT.

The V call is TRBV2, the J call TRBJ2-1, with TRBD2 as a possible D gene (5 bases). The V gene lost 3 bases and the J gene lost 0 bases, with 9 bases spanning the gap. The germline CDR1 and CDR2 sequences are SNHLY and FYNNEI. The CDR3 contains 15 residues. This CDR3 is CASSESADSYNEQFF. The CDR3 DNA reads TGTGCCAGCAGTGAGTCAGCGGACTCCTACAATGAGCAGTTCTTC.

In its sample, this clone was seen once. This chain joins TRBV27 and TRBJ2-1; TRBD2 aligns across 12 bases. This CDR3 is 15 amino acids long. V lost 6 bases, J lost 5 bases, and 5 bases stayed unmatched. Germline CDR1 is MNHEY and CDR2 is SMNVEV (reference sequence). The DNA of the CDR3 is TGTGCCAGCAGCCCTAGGACTAGCGGGAACAATGAGCAGTTCTTC. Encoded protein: CASSPRTSGNNEQFF.

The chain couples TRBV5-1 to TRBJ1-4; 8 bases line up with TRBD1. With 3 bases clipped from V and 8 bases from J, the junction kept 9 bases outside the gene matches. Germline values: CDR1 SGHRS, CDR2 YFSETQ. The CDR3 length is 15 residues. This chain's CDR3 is CASSSPGTGEEKLFF. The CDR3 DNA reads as TGCGCCAGCAGCTCACCCGGGACAGGAGAAGAAAAACTGTTTTTT. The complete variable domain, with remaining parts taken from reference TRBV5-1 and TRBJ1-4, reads KAGVTQTPRYLIKTRGQQVTLSCSPISGHRSVSWYQQTPGQGLQFLFEYFSETQRNKGNFPGRFSGRQFSNSRSEMNVSTLELGDSALYLCASSSPGTGEEKLFFGSGTQLSVL.

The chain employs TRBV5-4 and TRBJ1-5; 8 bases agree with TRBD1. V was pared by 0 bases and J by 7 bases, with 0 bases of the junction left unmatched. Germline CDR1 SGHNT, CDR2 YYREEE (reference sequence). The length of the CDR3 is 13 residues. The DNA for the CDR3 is TGTGCCAGCAGCTTGGACAGGGGGCAGCCCCAGCATTTT. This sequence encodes CASSLDRGQPQHF.

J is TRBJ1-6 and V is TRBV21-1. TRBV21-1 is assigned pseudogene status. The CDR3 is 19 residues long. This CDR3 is CASSKAGGRRSSYNSPLHF. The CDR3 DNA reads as TGTGCCAGCAGCAAAGCGGGGGGACGGAGGAGCTCCTATAATTCACCCCTCCACTTT.

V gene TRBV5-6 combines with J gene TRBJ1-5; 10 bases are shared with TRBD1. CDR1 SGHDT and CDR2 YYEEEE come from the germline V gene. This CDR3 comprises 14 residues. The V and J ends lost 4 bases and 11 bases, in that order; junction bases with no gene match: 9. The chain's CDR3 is CASSPGTGAFAQHF. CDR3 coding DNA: TGTGCCAGCAGCCCAGGGACAGGGGCCTTCGCCCAGCATTTT.

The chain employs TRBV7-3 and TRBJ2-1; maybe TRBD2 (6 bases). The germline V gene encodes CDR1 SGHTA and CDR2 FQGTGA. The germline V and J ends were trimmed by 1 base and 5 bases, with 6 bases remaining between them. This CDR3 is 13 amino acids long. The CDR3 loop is CASSLSGDNEQFF. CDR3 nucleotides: TGTGCCAGCAGCTTAAGCGGGGACAATGAGCAGTTCTTC.

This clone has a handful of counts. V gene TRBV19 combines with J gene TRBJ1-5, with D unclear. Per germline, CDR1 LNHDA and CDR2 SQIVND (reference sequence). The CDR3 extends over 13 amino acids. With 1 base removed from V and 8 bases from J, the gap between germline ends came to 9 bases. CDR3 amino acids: CASSIARREPQHF. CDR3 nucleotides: TGTGCCAGTAGTATAGCCAGGAGGGAGCCCCAGCATTTT.